The rows below give T cell receptor beta chains drawn from one sample of a study of control samples from healthy donors and cancer patients. Here immunoSEQ multiplex PCR was the method, and the copy in TCRdb shows in-frame clones only, minus some. The sample lists 40,000 to 60,000 clones; approximately 86% were seen once. The sequenced material came from PBMCs. Every receptor here comes from a woman in her fifties or sixties with lung cancer. Both conserved end residues are part of each CDR3. A D gene is named only where the DNA matches it firmly. Size is omitted from some rows. Given values are once, few, many or a class for expanded clones.

D: -
J: TRBJ1-5
V: TRBV19
size: -
DNA: TGTGCCAGTAGTATAGATCCTCAGCCCCAGCATTTT
CDR3: CASSIDPQPQHF

D: -
J: TRBJ2-5
V: TRBV5-8
size: once
DNA: TGTGCCAGCAGAATTCGGGAAGGTGAGACCCAGTACTTC
CDR3: CASRIREGETQYF

D: -
J: TRBJ1-1
V: TRBV4-3
size: -
DNA: TGCGCCAGCAGCCTCGGATGGGGCACTGAAGCTTTCTTT
CDR3: CASSLGWGTEAFF

D: TRBD1
J: TRBJ2-6
V: TRBV11-3
size: -
DNA: TGTGCCAGCAGCCCGGGGACAGGGAGATTCTCTGGGGCCAACGTCCTGACTTTC
CDR3: CASSPGTGRFSGANVLTF

D: TRBD1
J: TRBJ1-1
V: TRBV2
size: -
DNA: TGTGCCAGTATGGGACAGTCGAACACTGAAGCTTTCTTT
CDR3: CASMGQSNTEAFF

D: -
J: TRBJ2-1
V: TRBV5-4
size: -
DNA: TGTGCCAGCAGCCCCCCCACCCAGCCTTTTAATGAGCAGTTCTTC
CDR3: CASSPPTQPFNEQFF

D: TRBD1
J: TRBJ2-1
V: TRBV7-3
size: once
DNA: TGTGCCAGCAGCTCCCAAGGGACAGGGGGTGGGAATGAGCAGTTCTTC
CDR3: CASSSQGTGGGNEQFF

D: TRBD1
J: TRBJ1-1
V: TRBV18
size: few
DNA: TGTGCCAGCTCACTGCCGGGACAGGGAACTGAAGCTTTCTTT
CDR3: CASSLPGQGTEAFF

D: TRBD1
J: TRBJ2-1
V: TRBV24-1
size: -
DNA: TGTGCCACCAGTCGAGACAGGGGACCCTTCAATGAGCAGTTCTTC
CDR3: CATSRDRGPFNEQFF

D: TRBD1
J: TRBJ1-2
V: TRBV19
size: -
DNA: TGTGCCAGTAGTAGGACAGGGCTGGAAGGCTACACCTTC
CDR3: CASSRTGLEGYTF

D: -
J: TRBJ1-1
V: TRBV14
size: -
DNA: TGTGCCAGCAGCCAAGCTATTGGAAACACTGAAGCTTTCTTT
CDR3: CASSQAIGNTEAFF

D: TRBD1
J: TRBJ1-5
V: TRBV6-6
size: -
DNA: TGTGCCAGCAGTTCGGACAGGAGTTCCAATCAGCCCCAGCATTTT
CDR3: CASSSDRSSNQPQHF

D: TRBD2
J: TRBJ2-7
V: TRBV4-2
size: few
DNA: TGTGCCAGCAGCCAAGATCGTTTTCCGCGGGACGGGAGGCAGGGCTACGAGCAGTACTTC
CDR3: CASSQDRFPRDGRQGYEQYF

D: -
J: TRBJ2-3
V: TRBV28
size: -
DNA: TGTGCCAGCGTGGACGAGGGGACAGATACGCAGTATTTT
CDR3: CASVDEGTDTQYF

D: -
J: TRBJ1-6
V: TRBV7-2
size: few
DNA: TGTGCCAGCAGCGGCGAGGGCGGCCTTAATTCACCCCTCCACTTT
CDR3: CASSGEGGLNSPLHF

D: -
J: TRBJ1-3
V: TRBV19
size: -
DNA: TGTGCCAGTAGTTTCCTCTCTGGAAACACCATATATTTT
CDR3: CASSFLSGNTIYF

D: TRBD1
J: TRBJ1-2
V: TRBV29-1
size: -
DNA: TGCAGCGTTGCCCCCCAGGGGGACTATGGCTACACCTTC
CDR3: CSVAPQGDYGYTF

D: -
J: TRBJ2-7
V: TRBV25-1
size: -
DNA: TGTGCCAGCAGTGCCCCGGACTACGAGCAGTACTTC
CDR3: CASSAPDYEQYF

D: -
J: TRBJ2-3
V: TRBV14
size: -
DNA: TGTGCCAGCAGCCAAGATTTGGGAGCCGCTATCACAGATACGCAGTATTTT
CDR3: CASSQDLGAAITDTQYF

D: -
J: TRBJ2-1
V: TRBV18
size: -
DNA: TGTGCCAGCTCACCTCGGGACTCCTTGGGGAATGAGCAGTTCTTC
CDR3: CASSPRDSLGNEQFF

D: -
J: TRBJ2-2
V: TRBV12-3/TRBV12-4
size: -
DNA: TGTGCCAGCACGGTCAGGGGCACCGGGGAGCTGTTTTTT
CDR3: CASTVRGTGELFF

D: TRBD1
J: TRBJ2-5
V: TRBV4-1
size: -
DNA: TGCGCCAGCAGCCAAGATCGCGGAACAGGGGGAATAGAGACCCAGTACTTC
CDR3: CASSQDRGTGGIETQYF

D: TRBD2
J: TRBJ2-5
V: TRBV7-9
size: -
DNA: TGTGCCAGCAGCTTAACGAGCGGGGTTCACCAAGAGACCCAGTACTTC
CDR3: CASSLTSGVHQETQYF

D: TRBD2
J: TRBJ2-7
V: TRBV9
size: -
DNA: TGTGCCAGCAGCTCGCTAGCGGGGGGGCCGTACGAGCAGTACTTC
CDR3: CASSSLAGGPYEQYF

D: TRBD1
J: TRBJ2-1
V: TRBV5-1
size: -
DNA: TGCGCCAGCAGCGGGGACAGGGTAGAGGACAATGAGCAGTTCTTC
CDR3: CASSGDRVEDNEQFF

D: -
J: TRBJ1-2
V: TRBV6-5
size: -
DNA: TGTGCCACTTCGGGTGGAGAGGGCTACACCTTC
CDR3: CATSGGEGYTF

D: -
J: TRBJ2-7
V: TRBV2
size: -
DNA: TGTGCCAGCAGTTTCGTCGACAGCGAGCAGTACTTC
CDR3: CASSFVDSEQYF